This T cell receptor beta chain was obtained from a study of Tregs in tolerant kidney transplant recipients. Notes on the study in general: Biological reproducibility was not directly addressed in this study. Activated donor B cell expansion appeared to reveal the most relevant donor-specific TCRbeta repertoire.

Data came from immunoSEQ multiplex PCR; TCRdb stores just in-frame clones and leaves some out. The sample gives roughly 52,000 clones, 90% to 95% of which show up once; about 15% is in the top ten. Concerning this clone: The antigen remains undetermined.

The nonmyeloablative bone marrow transplants came from related graft donors, with transient mixed chimerism. Unstimulated Tregs (CD4+CD25+CD127-) and CD4+CD25- non-Tregs were sorted from PBMCs. V was cut by 2 bases and J by 5 bases, with 14 bases left in between. The CDR3 spans 15 residues. Germline loops: CDR1 SGHTS, CDR2 YDEGEE. The chain combines TRBV5-8 with TRBJ1-5; D gene unclear. Sequencing used CD8+ T cells from blood (PBMCs), obtained 24 months after the transplant. This TCR was sampled from a human patient who received a combined kidney and bone marrow transplant. Some T cells may have come from the graft donor. CDR3 protein: CASSFYPITDQPQHF. The CDR3 DNA reads as TGTGCCAGCAGCTTCTATCCTATTACGGATCAGCCCCAGCATTTT.